A selection of T cell receptor beta chains follows, all from one sample in a study of blood T cell repertoires in COVID-19. Profiling relied on immunoSEQ multiplex PCR, and the TCRdb table lists in-frame clones only, not all of them. The sample records some 8,000 clones, 70% to 85% being singletons. Sequenced sample: peripheral blood. Receptor source: a human donor with active COVID-19. The donor label of this sample is uncertain. The CDR3 runs from the conserved cysteine through the conserved F or W. Each record gives: CDR3 protein, CDR3 DNA, V gene, J gene, D gene, clone size. The D gene is left open where the match is weak. Not every row has a clone size; where given, it reads once, few, many or a size class.

CASSPDNSYEQYF	TGTGCCAGCTCACCTGACAACTCCTACGAGCAGTACTTC	TRBV18	TRBJ2-7	-	medium-sized
CASRDLTRASYEQYF	TGTGCCAGCAGAGACCTGACTAGAGCCTCCTACGAGCAGTACTTC	TRBV6-6	TRBJ2-7	-	few
CASSLRGTSANTGELFF	TGCGCCAGCAGCTTAAGAGGGACTAGCGCGAACACCGGGGAGCTGTTTTTT	TRBV5-1	TRBJ2-2	TRBD2	-
CASSLATQGGGQPQHF	TGTGCCAGCAGTCTTGCGACCCAGGGAGGCGGACAGCCCCAGCATTTT	TRBV28	TRBJ1-5	-	-
CASRQPRGAVYEQYF	TGTGCCAGCAGGCAACCCAGGGGAGCAGTATACGAGCAGTACTTC	TRBV28	TRBJ2-7	-	-
CASSPTTSPDEQYF	TGTGCCAGCTCACCGACGACTAGTCCCGACGAGCAGTACTTC	TRBV18	TRBJ2-7	-	-
CASSASLTNTGELFF	TGCGCCAGCAGCGCTAGCCTGACGAACACCGGGGAGCTGTTTTTT	TRBV5-1	TRBJ2-2	-	once
CASSETGWYEQYF	TGTGCCAGCAGTGAGACAGGGTGGTACGAGCAGTACTTC	TRBV6-1	TRBJ2-7	TRBD1	-
CASSMGPGVGEKLFF	TGTGCCAGTAGTATGGGCCCGGGGGTTGGAGAAAAACTGTTTTTT	TRBV19	TRBJ1-4	-	-
CASRGEGNYGYTF	TGTGCCAGCAGGGGGGAGGGTAACTATGGCTACACCTTC	TRBV9	TRBJ1-2	-	-
CASSLWGPYEQYF	TGTGCCAGCAGTTTATGGGGGCCCTACGAGCAGTACTTC	TRBV28	TRBJ2-7	-	-
CASSLGQANTGELFF	TGTGCCAGCAGCTTAGGACAAGCCAACACCGGGGAGCTGTTTTTT	TRBV7-2	TRBJ2-2	-	once
CASSWGPNQPQHF	TGTGCCAGCAGTTGGGGGCCCAATCAGCCCCAGCATTTT	TRBV27	TRBJ1-5	-	-
CASSPGAGESPLHF	TGTGCCAGTAGTCCCGGGGCGGGGGAATCACCCCTCCACTTT	TRBV19	TRBJ1-6	-	few
CASSFTVPYNEQFF	TGTGCCAGCAGCTTTACAGTTCCCTACAATGAGCAGTTCTTC	TRBV5-6	TRBJ2-1	-	-
CASSFARLAGVRTGELFF	TGCGCCAGCAGCTTCGCCCGACTAGCGGGAGTTCGCACCGGGGAGCTGTTTTTT	TRBV5-1	TRBJ2-2	TRBD2	-
CASSSPSGTVYQPQHF	TGTGCCAGCAGTTCCCCCTCCGGGACAGTATATCAGCCCCAGCATTTT	TRBV28	TRBJ1-5	TRBD1	-
CASSLQAGGWNSYNEQFF	TGTGCCAGCAGCTTGCAAGCGGGAGGGTGGAACTCCTACAATGAGCAGTTCTTC	TRBV5-6	TRBJ2-1	TRBD2	-
CASSLGWGDTGELFF	TGTGCCAGCAGCTTAGGGTGGGGCGACACCGGGGAGCTGTTTTTT	TRBV7-9	TRBJ2-2	-	few
CASSDGPSSGNTIYF	TGTGCCAGCAGCGATGGCCCCAGCTCTGGAAACACCATATATTTT	TRBV3-1/TRBV3-2	TRBJ1-3	-	-
CASSHRQETQYF	TGTGCCAGCAGCCACAGGCAAGAGACCCAGTACTTC	TRBV3-1/TRBV3-2	TRBJ2-5	-	-
CASSQGETDTQYF	TGCGCCAGCAGCCAAGGAGAGACAGATACGCAGTATTTT	TRBV4-3	TRBJ2-3	-	-
CAWSVKGGSGQETQYF	TGTGCCTGGAGTGTAAAGGGCGGGTCGGGGCAAGAGACCCAGTACTTC	TRBV30	TRBJ2-5	-	-
CASSPNRGWQYF	TGTGCCAGCAGCCCTAACAGGGGATGGCAGTACTTC	TRBV12-3/TRBV12-4	TRBJ2-7	TRBD1	-
CASSVGSGSYEQYF	TGTGCCAGCAGCGTGGGGAGCGGGAGCTACGAGCAGTACTTC	TRBV9	TRBJ2-7	TRBD2	once
CASSVGSGRPYF	TGTGCCAGCAGCGTAGGCAGCGGGAGGCCGTACTTC	TRBV9	TRBJ2-7	TRBD2	once
CASSIKREGFGPQYF	TGTGCCAGTAGTATTAAGCGGGAGGGCTTTGGTCCGCAGTATTTT	TRBV19	TRBJ2-3	TRBD2	-
CASSLGGKQINSPLHF	TGTGCCAGCAGCTTGGGCGGGAAACAAATCAATTCACCCCTCCACTTT	TRBV5-4	TRBJ1-6	-	-
CASSVANGARNEQFF	TGTGCCAGCAGCGTAGCTAATGGGGCCCGCAATGAGCAGTTCTTC	TRBV9	TRBJ2-1	-	once